These 30 T cell receptor beta chains were sequenced from one sample in a study of shared clonotypes between healthy human individuals. The table came from immunoSEQ multiplex PCR; TCRdb's copy has only in-frame clones and leaves some out. The table shows fewer than 550,000 clones, with about 79% occurring only once. The source material was PBMCs. The receptors derive from a woman aged 40 to 50 in good health. Some clones in this sample may be carry-over from other donors' samples.

This clone was recorded only once. This rearrangement joins TRBV27 to TRBJ2-3, with 7 bases that match TRBD2. This CDR3 is built from 17 residues. The V gene end was trimmed by 6 bases and the J gene end by 2 bases; junction bases not matched to a gene: 14. Germline V CDR1 and CDR2: MNHEY, SMNVEV (reference sequence). CDR3 protein: CASRKSSGTTITDTQYF. In nucleotides, the CDR3 is TGTGCCAGCAGGAAATCCTCCGGGACTACCATCACAGATACGCAGTATTTT.

The rearrangement uses TRBV29-1 and TRBJ2-1, with D perhaps TRBD2 (7 bases). The CDR3 is made up of 17 amino acids. V was shortened by 0 bases and J by 4 bases, with 19 bases between the two germline ends. The germline V gene has CDR1 SQVTM and CDR2 ANQGSEA. The chain's CDR3 is CSVEEGGGARFYNEQFF. CDR3 bases: TGCAGCGTTGAAGAAGGAGGGGGGGCACGATTTTACAATGAGCAGTTCTTC.

The chain combines TRBV10-2 with TRBJ2-3; 9 nucleotides align to TRBD2. The CDR3 runs 18 residues. The germline gives CDR1 WSHSY, CDR2 SAAADI. Trimming cost V 3 bases and J 0 bases; bases outside gene matches: 10. The CDR3 DNA reads as TGCGCCAGCAGTGAAATCGGCGGGAGGGGAGTTAGCACAGATACGCAGTATTTT. This encodes CASSEIGGRGVSTDTQYF.

The genes are TRBV5-8 and TRBJ2-5, with 8 bases that match TRBD1. The DNA matches TRBJ2-7 better at its end, which makes the J call doubtful. The CDR3 spans 14 residues. CDR1 and CDR2 (germline): SGHTS, YDEGEE. The CDR3 DNA reads TGTGCCAGCAGCTTCCAGGGGGCGTTATTCGAGCAGTACTTC. Its protein product is CASSFQGALFEQYF.

This CDR3 is CASSPGSERTDTQYF. Written as DNA, the CDR3 is TGTGCCAGCTCACCTGGTAGCGAACGCACAGATACGCAGTATTTT. The rearrangement uses TRBV18 and TRBJ2-3; the D gene is possibly TRBD2 (5 bases). This CDR3 has 15 residues. Germline values: CDR1 KGHSH, CDR2 LQKENI. V lost 3 bases and J lost 1, with 11 bases in between.

CDR3 nucleotide sequence: TGTGCCAGCAGCCCTCAGGGGGGAGGGACCTACGAGCAGTACTTC. Amino acids: CASSPQGGGTYEQYF. The rearrangement links TRBV9 to TRBJ2-7; D possibly uses TRBD1 or TRBD2 (7 bases each). Germline V CDR1 and CDR2: SGDLS, YYNGEE. This CDR3 spans 15 amino acids. V lost 4 bases and J lost 2, with 16 bases in between.

In this sample, this clone turned up once. V is TRBV19 and J is TRBJ2-7; 11 bases align to TRBD2. V lost 5 bases and J lost 4; bases outside the gene matches: 4. Germline CDR1 is LNHDA and CDR2 is SQIVND (reference sequence). The CDR3 runs 14 residues. This chain's CDR3 is CASSGLAGGYEQYF. The CDR3 coding sequence is TGTGCCAGTAGTGGGCTAGCGGGAGGATACGAGCAGTACTTC. Variable domain in full (rest from reference TRBV19 and TRBJ2-7): DGGITQSPKYLFRKEGQNVTLSCEQNLNHDAMYWYRQDPGQGLRLIYYSQIVNDFQKGDIAEGYSVSREKKESFPLTVTSAQKNPTAFYLCASSGLAGGYEQYFGPGTRLTVT.

This sequence joins TRBV5-1 and TRBJ2-7; 9 bases fit TRBD1. Germline CDR1 is SGHRS and CDR2 is YFSETQ. Trimming cost V 4 bases and J 6 bases; bases outside gene matches: 8. The CDR3 is 14 residues long. In DNA, the CDR3 is TGCGCCAGCAGCCTACAGGGGGCGCCCGGCGAGCAGTACTTC. Protein sequence: CASSLQGAPGEQYF.

The chain has TRBV2 and TRBJ2-3; 8 bases agree with TRBD2. The trim removed 7 bases at V and 4 bases at J, leaving 16 bases unmatched. The CDR3 is made up of 17 amino acids. Germline CDR1 is SNHLY and CDR2 is FYNNEI. The CDR3 DNA reads as TGTGCCAGCACCCCGCCGGGGGGGCGGGAGTCCCCAGATACGCAGTATTTT. Translated, it gives CASTPPGGRESPDTQYF.

The rearrangement uses TRBV27 and TRBJ2-1; possible D gene TRBD2, 6 bases. V lost 5 bases and J lost 9, with 11 bases in between. This CDR3 has 12 amino acids. In germline, CDR1 is MNHEY, CDR2 SMNVEV (reference sequence). CDR3 amino acids: CASSLSGGEQFF. CDR3 DNA: TGTGCCAGCAGTCTCTCCGGGGGTGAGCAGTTCTTC.

The rearrangement links TRBV4-1 to TRBJ1-5, with D possibly being TRBD1 (6 bases). Trimming left V 5 bases short and J 3 bases short, with 14 bases between. The CDR3 is 15 residues long. The germline CDR1 and CDR2 sequences are MGHRA and YSYEKL. CDR3 region: CASSVRGQLNQPQHF. DNA for the CDR3: TGCGCCAGCAGCGTCCGAGGACAGCTCAATCAGCCCCAGCATTTT.

About this clone: Germline and junction disagree at one end, which may indicate a read error. The chain's CDR3 is CASSLVASGTNEQFF. CDR3 nucleotide sequence: TGTGCTAGCAGCTTAGTGGCTAGCGGGACCAATGAGCAGTTCTTC. V is TRBV7-7 and J is TRBJ2-1; 9 bases map to TRBD2. The CDR3 covers 15 residues. The V gene's germline CDR1 is SSHAT and CDR2 FNYEAQ (reference sequence).

The J gene is TRBJ2-7, the V gene TRBV18, with D perhaps matching TRBD2 (6 bases). Germline CDR1 is KGHSH and CDR2 is LQKENI. V lost 2 bases to trimming and J lost 7 bases, with 6 bases between them. This CDR3 region has 11 residues. The CDR3, as DNA: TGTGCCAGCTCACCAGGGAGGGAGCAGTACTTC. Its protein product is CASSPGREQYF.

The rearrangement joins TRBV4-3 to TRBJ2-1; 9 nucleotides agree with TRBD2. The CDR3 contains 15 residues. Trimming at V came to 4 bases and at J to 7 bases, leaving 8 bases not matched to a gene. The germline V gene encodes CDR1 LGHNA and CDR2 YSLEER. CDR3 protein: CASSPIWLAGNEQFF. CDR3 sequence (DNA): TGCGCCAGCAGCCCCATCTGGCTAGCGGGAAATGAGCAGTTCTTC.

CDR3 DNA sequence: TGTGCCATCAGGAGGGACCTGAATGAAAAACTGTTTTTT. The encoded protein is CAIRRDLNEKLFF. The chain couples TRBV10-3 to TRBJ1-4, with a possible D match to TRBD1 (5 bases). V lost 6 bases, J lost 5 bases, and 10 bases lay in between. The CDR3 sequence is 13 residues long. Germline CDR1 reads ENHRY; CDR2 reads SYGVKD.

V and J are TRBV19 and TRBJ2-1; D is undetermined. This CDR3 region has 14 residues. With 5 bases removed from V and 4 bases from J, the gap between germline ends came to 12 bases. Germline CDR1 LNHDA, CDR2 SQIVND (reference sequence). The CDR3 here is CASSWVVGYNEQFF. In DNA form, the CDR3 reads TGTGCCAGTAGTTGGGTTGTCGGGTACAATGAGCAGTTCTTC.

Of note for this clone: This same CDR3 is encoded by further DNA sequences in the sample. This chain joins TRBV7-8 and TRBJ1-2, with D uncertain. The CDR3 consists of 14 residues. The germline V and J ends were trimmed by 0 bases and 0 bases, with 5 bases remaining between them. Germline CDR1 is SGHVS and CDR2 is FQNEAQ. CDR3 loop: CASSLAQTNYGYTF. CDR3 nucleotides: TGTGCCAGCAGCTTAGCGCAAACTAACTATGGCTACACCTTC.

Note on this clone: The junction does not match germline at one end; this may be a read error. The chain couples TRBV25-1 to TRBJ1-2, with TRBD1 identical over 7 bases. CDR3 length equals 15 residues. The germline V gene encodes CDR1 MGHDK and CDR2 SYGVNS. CDR3 residues: CASSEFTGANSGYTF. Written as DNA, the CDR3 is TGTGCCAGCAGTGAATTTACAGGGGCAAACTCTGGCTACACCTTC.

This clone was seen a handful of times. The chain carries TRBV7-9 and TRBJ2-1; 9 nucleotides line up with TRBD2. CDR1 is SEHNR and CDR2 is FQNEAQ in the germline V gene (reference sequence). This CDR3 contains 14 residues. Trimming cost V 3 bases and J 9 bases; bases outside gene matches: 6. As DNA, the CDR3 is TGTGCCAGCAGCTTGTTAGCGGGAGACGTTGAGCAGTTCTTC. Protein: CASSLLAGDVEQFF.

The J gene is TRBJ1-2, the V gene TRBV9; TRBD1 is a possible D gene (6 bases). Germline V gene lookup returns CDR1 SGDLS and CDR2 YYNGEE. The V end was cut by 7 bases, the J end by 0 bases, with 16 bases between. CDR3 length equals 15 residues. The CDR3 is CASAGGRTTNYGYTF. The CDR3 DNA sequence: TGTGCCAGCGCCGGGGGGCGGACTACTAACTATGGCTACACCTTC.

This clone was seen a few times. CDR3 bases: TGTGCCAGCAGTGAAGCCGCTGGGAGCACAGATACGCAGTATTTT. Its protein product is CASSEAAGSTDTQYF. V usage is TRBV6-1 and J usage is TRBJ2-3; D remains ambiguous. V was pared by 0 bases and J by 0 bases, with 7 bases between. The CDR3 covers 15 residues. CDR1 and CDR2 (germline): MNHNS, SASEGT.

This clone was observed once. The rearrangement links TRBV28 to TRBJ2-7; perhaps D is TRBD1 or TRBD2 (5 bases each). Germline V gene data show CDR1 as MDHEN and CDR2 as SYDVKM. The CDR3 spans 16 residues. The V end was cut by 8 bases, the J end by 7 bases, with 27 bases between. CDR3 protein: CASQDGKRRGLREQYF. The DNA of the CDR3 is TGTGCCAGCCAAGACGGGAAAAGAAGGGGCCTTCGGGAGCAGTACTTC. The complete variable domain, with remaining parts taken from reference TRBV28 and TRBJ2-7, reads DVKVTQSSRYLVKRTGEKVFLECVQDMDHENMFWYRQDPGLGLRLIYFSYDVKMKEKGDIPEGYSVSREKKERFSLILESASTNQTSMYLCASQDGKRRGLREQYFGPGTRLTVT.

This chain connects TRBV7-2 to TRBJ2-7; 8 bases map to TRBD2. V shed 4 bases, J shed 7 bases, and the junction held 9 bases outside the gene matches. The CDR3 spans 14 residues. The germline V gene has CDR1 SGHTA and CDR2 FQGNSA. As DNA, the CDR3 is TGTGCCAGCAGCTCGTATACGGGAGGGAGAGAGCAGTACTTC. Translating gives CASSSYTGGREQYF.

This clone was seen many times. This chain links TRBV5-1 with TRBJ1-2, with TRBD1 matching 7 bases. This CDR3 spans 14 amino acids. The germline gives CDR1 SGHRS, CDR2 YFSETQ. The V gene end was trimmed by 0 bases and the J gene end by 4 bases; junction bases not matched to a gene: 3. CDR3 residues: CASSLGQGIYGYTF. The DNA of the CDR3 is TGCGCCAGCAGCTTGGGACAGGGCATCTATGGCTACACCTTC. The full variable domain, completed using reference TRBV5-1 and TRBJ1-2, is KAGVTQTPRYLIKTRGQQVTLSCSPISGHRSVSWYQQTPGQGLQFLFEYFSETQRNKGNFPGRFSGRQFSNSRSEMNVSTLELGDSALYLCASSLGQGIYGYTFGSGTRLTVV.

This rearrangement joins TRBV2 to TRBJ2-5; 7 nucleotides match TRBD2. The CDR3 sequence is 15 residues long. V shed 3 bases, J shed 0 bases, and the junction held 4 bases outside the gene matches. Germline V gene sequence: CDR1 SNHLY, CDR2 FYNNEI. This CDR3 is CASSDYSGYQETQYF. In DNA, the CDR3 is TGTGCCAGCAGTGATTATAGCGGGTACCAAGAGACCCAGTACTTC.

This clone was seen once. This chain joins TRBV10-3 and TRBJ2-7; 8 bases line up with TRBD2. This CDR3 region has 14 residues. Germline assignment: CDR1 ENHRY and CDR2 SYGVKD. Germline trimming cut 6 bases from V and 2 bases from J; bases unmatched to any gene: 6. CDR3 in amino acids: CAIRRAGAAYEQYF. CDR3 DNA: TGTGCCATCAGACGAGCGGGAGCCGCCTACGAGCAGTACTTC.

As for this clone: Different DNA sequences within this sample yield the same CDR3. For the CDR3, the DNA is TGTGCCAGCACAGGGAATACTGAAGCTTTCTTT. Translation gives CASTGNTEAFF. The V call is TRBV2, the J call TRBJ1-1, with D perhaps matching TRBD1 (5 bases). This CDR3 is built from 11 residues. Per germline, CDR1 SNHLY and CDR2 FYNNEI. V lost 7 bases, J lost 5 bases, and 8 bases lay in between.

This clone showed up many times. In nucleotides, the CDR3 is TGTGCCAGCAGTGGACAGCCGAACACTGAAGCTTTCTTT. Translated, it gives CASSGQPNTEAFF. V is TRBV6-1 and J is TRBJ1-1; a weak D match, TRBD1 (5 bases). Deletions cut 4 bases from V and 1 base from J, with 7 bases between. The germline V gene has CDR1 MNHNS and CDR2 SASEGT. The CDR3 sequence is 13 residues long.

J is TRBJ2-6 and V is TRBV28, with no clear D. V was cut by 2 bases and J by 0 bases, with 20 bases left in between. Germline V lookup: CDR1 MDHEN, CDR2 SYDVKM. The CDR3 is 20 residues long. This CDR3 reads CASSLTHPGPTLSGANVLTF. CDR3 in DNA: TGTGCCAGCAGTTTAACGCACCCGGGCCCGACCCTCTCTGGGGCCAACGTCCTGACTTTC.

The chain carries TRBV19 and TRBJ2-1; the match to TRBD2 covers 11 bases. Trimming removed 7 bases from V and 0 bases from J; junction bases left unmatched: 20. CDR3 length equals 21 residues. The germline gives CDR1 LNHDA, CDR2 SQIVND (reference sequence). The CDR3 coding sequence is TGTGCCAGTACCCCAGGGAGAGGGGGAGATCTAGCGGGAGGCTCCTACAATGAGCAGTTCTTC. This sequence encodes CASTPGRGGDLAGGSYNEQFF.